These 9 T cell receptor beta chains originate from one sample sequenced in a study of T cells in Graves' hyperthyroidism and ophthalmopathy. TCR beta CDR3 regions were amplified from RNA. HTBI primers were employed in a first-round RT-PCR of the TCR CDR3. TCRdb passed the multiplex PCR reads through MiXCR, listing each CDR3 protein once. The sample has approximately 370,000 distinct CDR3 sequences, roughly 17% seen once. The sequencing sample was made of blood. The receptors here all came from a woman aged 30 to 39 with Graves' hyperthyroidism that later progressed to Graves' ophthalmopathy.

The rearrangement joins TRBV2 to TRBJ1-1; perhaps TRBD1 as D (6 bases). The CDR3 extends over 14 amino acids. Germline V gene sequence: CDR1 SNHLY, CDR2 FYNNEI. V was cut by 5 bases and J by 3 bases, with 13 bases left in between. The CDR3 DNA reads TGTGCCAGCAGTCAACAGGGAGGTGACACTGAAGCTTTCTTT. It specifies CASSQQGGDTEAFF.

The genes are TRBV20-1 and TRBJ2-3; 12 nucleotides match TRBD2. V shed 6 bases and J 0 bases; nucleotides not matched to a gene: 7. The CDR3 is made up of 16 amino acids. Germline CDR1 and CDR2: DFQATT and SNEGSKA (reference sequence). In DNA, the CDR3 is TGCAGTGCCCGGATGACTAGCGGGAGTAGCACAGATACGCAGTATTTT. Protein: CSARMTSGSSTDTQYF.

This sequence joins TRBV5-1 and TRBJ2-7; perhaps TRBD1 as D (5 bases). The CDR3 runs 13 residues. Trimming removed 4 bases at V and 6 bases at J, with 14 bases between. Germline V gene lookup returns CDR1 SGHRS and CDR2 YFSETQ. CDR3 DNA: TGCGCCAGCAGCGCCAGGGAAGTTACCGAGCAGTACTTC. This gives the protein CASSAREVTEQYF.

This sequence joins TRBV20-1 and TRBJ2-7, with D hard to call. Between the trimmed V and J ends, which lost 0 bases and 0 bases, there was a span of 9 bases. The CDR3 covers 14 residues. CDR1 is DFQATT and CDR2 is SNEGSKA in the germline V gene (reference sequence). The CDR3 reads CSARDPESSYEQYF. The CDR3 nucleotides read TGCAGTGCTAGAGATCCAGAGAGCTCCTACGAGCAGTACTTC.

The chain is built from TRBV19 and TRBJ2-2; 10 positions agree with TRBD2. Germline assignment: CDR1 LNHDA and CDR2 SQIVND (reference sequence). This CDR3 has 18 residues. The V gene end was trimmed by 5 bases and the J gene end by 4 bases; junction bases not matched to a gene: 13. CDR3 sequence reads: CASSRGSGGAISTGELFF. CDR3 nucleotides: TGTGCCAGTAGTCGGGGGAGCGGGGGGGCCATTAGCACCGGGGAGCTGTTTTTT. Full variable domain (remainder filled in from reference TRBV19 and TRBJ2-2): DGGITQSPKYLFRKEGQNVTLSCEQNLNHDAMYWYRQDPGQGLRLIYYSQIVNDFQKGDIAEGYSVSREKKESFPLTVTSAQKNPTAFYLCASSRGSGGAISTGELFFGEGSRLTVL.

Regarding this clonotype: The junction shows a germline mismatch at one end, possibly a read error. The chain couples TRBV15 to TRBJ1-4; 9 positions match TRBD1. Germline CDR1 reads LNHNV; CDR2 reads YYDKDF (reference sequence). The CDR3 extends over 19 amino acids. CDR3 DNA: TGTGCCACCAGCACGGACAGGGGCGGAGAATGGGCAACTAATGAAAAACTGTCTTTT. The encoded protein is CATSTDRGGEWATNEKLSF.

This clonotype was recorded a few times. The chain combines TRBV7-2 with TRBJ2-5, with 12 bases aligning to TRBD2. V gave up 5 bases and J gave up 5 bases; unmatched junction bases: 6. The germline gives CDR1 SGHTA, CDR2 FQGNSA. This CDR3 is built from 15 residues. Here the CDR3 DNA reads TGTGCCAGCAGCCCAGGGGGGACTAGCGGGGAGACCCAGTACTTC. Translated: CASSPGGTSGETQYF.

This clonotype was detected only a few times. The chain recombines TRBV7-6 with TRBJ2-7, with a possible D match to TRBD1 (5 bases). The CDR3 runs to 15 residues. V lost 3 bases, J lost 3 bases, and 15 bases lay in between. The germline V gene has CDR1 SGHVS and CDR2 FNYEAQ. This CDR3 reads CASSFLGQGNYEQYF. CDR3 sequence (DNA): TGTGCCAGCAGCTTTTTGGGGCAGGGTAACTACGAGCAGTACTTC.

This clonotype was detected only a few times. This chain connects TRBV10-2 to TRBJ1-1; possibly TRBD1 for D (5 bases). CDR3 length equals 18 residues. V was trimmed by 5 bases and J by 4 bases, leaving 26 bases between them. The germline CDR1 and CDR2 sequences are WSHSY and SAAADI. The CDR3 nucleotides are TGCGCCAGCAGTTTCATATTATTCGGACGCCGGGGGAGCACTGAAGCTTTCTTT. Translated: CASSFILFGRRGSTEAFF.